The next 12 T cell receptor beta chains were all read from a single sample in a study of tumor and adjacent non-tumor tissue in lung cancer. Three rounds of nested PCR, following a modified ARM-PCR protocol, produced the TCRbeta library. TCRdb used MiXCR to reprocess the multiplex PCR reads, holding one entry per CDR3 protein. The repertoire has about 93,000 distinct CDR3 sequences, more than 60% of them found once; the top ten carry about 15%. This sample's RNA came from whole unsorted tissue. Sample: lung tumor tissue. All receptors derive from an older man with non-small cell lung cancer.

As to this clonotype: An end of the junction does not agree with germline; a read error may underlie this. The J gene is TRBJ2-1, the V gene TRBV11-3, with a possible D match to TRBD1 (5 bases). The germline V gene encodes CDR1 SGHNT and CDR2 YENEEA. The CDR3 runs 15 residues. CDR3 amino acids: CASSPGCGANNDQFF. For the CDR3, the DNA is TGTGCCAGCAGCCCAGGCTGTGGGGCCAACAATGACCAGTTCTTC. Together with reference TRBV11-3 and TRBJ2-1, the CDR3 gives the full variable domain: EAGVVQSPRYKIIEKKQPVAFWCNPISGHNTLYWYLQNLGQGPELLIRYENEEAVDDSQLPKDRFSAERLKGVDSTLKIQPAELGDSAVYLCASSPGCGANNDQFFGPGTRLTVL.

Turning to this clonotype: The final CDR3 position lacks the conserved phenylalanine or tryptophan, pointing to a likely read error. The V gene is TRBV11-3, the J gene TRBJ2-5; D is uncertain. Germline V CDR1 and CDR2: SGHNT, YENEEA. This CDR3 has 13 amino acids. The CDR3 DNA reads as TGTGCCAGCAGCCTAGATCGGCAAGAGACCCAGTACTTA. Amino acid sequence: CASSLDRQETQYL.

On this clonotype itself: A junction end diverges from the germline sequence, so it may reflect a read error. This chain joins TRBV29-1 and TRBJ2-7; a possible D gene is TRBD2 (5 bases). The CDR3 loop spans 12 amino acids. The germline V gene encodes CDR1 SQVTM and CDR2 ANQGSEA. The CDR3 region has the DNA TGCAGCGCCGGGATATTTTCCTACGAGCAGTATTTC. Translation: CSAGIFSYEQYF.

With regard to this clonotype: One end of the junction varies from germline; a read error may be responsible. The CDR3 is CVSSQEHSGGFNEQFF. CDR3 nucleotides: TGTGTCAGCAGCCAAGAGCATAGCGGGGGATTCAATGAGCAGTTCTTC. This chain connects TRBV4-2 to TRBJ2-1, with 9 positions matching TRBD2. From germline, CDR1 is LGHNA and CDR2 YNFKEQ. The CDR3 is 16 amino acids.

The chain employs TRBV11-1 and TRBJ2-1; no firm D call. Per the germline V gene, CDR1 is SGHAT and CDR2 is FQDESV (reference sequence). CDR3 length: 13 residues. V gave up 1 base and J gave up 6 bases, with 7 bases separating them. The CDR3 loop is CASSLVIVNEQFF. For the CDR3, the DNA is TGTGCCAGCAGCTTAGTTATAGTCAATGAGCAGTTCTTC.

About this clonotype itself: The CDR3 end shows no conserved phenylalanine or tryptophan, and so a read error is likely. V gene TRBV7-9 combines with J gene TRBJ1-1; possibly TRBD1 for D (6 bases). Germline V CDR1 and CDR2: SEHNR, FQNEAQ (reference sequence). The CDR3 spans 14 residues. V gave up 3 bases and J gave up 6 bases, with 14 bases separating them. Here the CDR3 reads CASSLGNRDPEAFV. The CDR3, as DNA: TGTGCCAGCAGCTTGGGTAACAGGGACCCTGAAGCTTTCGTT.

This clonotype appeared many times. The chain joins TRBV5-1 to TRBJ1-2, with D perhaps TRBD1 (6 bases). The CDR3 runs to 14 residues. Germline CDR1 SGHRS, CDR2 YFSETQ. Trimming removed 0 bases at V and 7 bases at J, with 13 bases between. The CDR3, as DNA: TGCGCCAGCAGCTTGGCACAGGGAGTGGGTGGCTACACCTTC. This translates into CASSLAQGVGGYTF.

CDR3: CASSGAGGLPYEQYF. In nucleotides, the CDR3 is TGTGCCAGCAGTGGAGCGGGTGGGCTGCCCTACGAGCAGTACTTC. This chain uses TRBV6-2 or TRBV6-3 with TRBJ2-7; D is possibly TRBD2 (6 bases). Germline values: CDR1 MNHEY, CDR2 SVGEGT. The length of the CDR3 is 15 residues. Trimming removed 5 bases from V and 2 bases from J, with 16 bases in between.

This clonotype was seen repeatedly, ten times or more. The chain uses TRBV10-3 and TRBJ2-1, with 8 bases aligning to TRBD1. V dropped 6 bases and J dropped 8; count of bases not matched to a gene: 6. The CDR3 is 13 residues long. From germline, CDR1 is ENHRY and CDR2 SYGVKD. The CDR3 DNA follows: TGTGCCATCAGATCCGACAGGGGTGATGAGCAGTTCTTC. Translation gives CAIRSDRGDEQFF.

Remarks on this clonotype: At one end the junction does not follow the germline gene, possibly because of a read error. This chain uses TRBV9 with TRBJ2-5; maybe TRBD1 (6 bases). The CDR3 totals 13 residues. Germline assignment: CDR1 SGDLS and CDR2 YYNGEE. CDR3 loop: CASSTGTLDTQYF. The CDR3, as DNA: TGTGCCAGCAGTACCGGGACATTAGACACCCAGTATTTC.

As to this clonotype: Mismatch with germline at one junction end may stem from a read error. The chain joins TRBV29-1 to TRBJ2-3; 9 bases line up with TRBD2. Germline CDR1 reads SQVTM; CDR2 reads ANQGSEA. The CDR3 sequence is 14 residues long. Written as DNA, the CDR3 is TGCAGCGCTATGCGGGGGGGCCGGGCAGATATGCAGTATTTT. This sequence encodes CSAMRGGRADMQYF.

V is TRBV6-5 and J is TRBJ2-7; the D is unclear. The CDR3 loop spans 13 amino acids. Germline V gives CDR1 MNHEY, CDR2 SVGAGI. The V end lost 5 bases, the J end lost 2 bases, and 10 bases lay between the germline ends. CDR3 region: CASSITLTYEQYF. The DNA for the CDR3 is TGTGCCAGCAGTATAACACTTACCTACGAGCAGTACTTC.